The TCR beta chain under discussion was sequenced for a study of blood T cell repertoires in COVID-19. As for the study in general: From T cells, B-cell-depleted T cells, or PBMCs came the material, which was cDNA or gDNA.

Using immunoSEQ multiplex PCR, the repertoire was profiled, and TCRdb retains in-frame clones only, with some absent. The sample lists fewer than 250,000 clones, 89% occurring once. Trimming took 3 bases from V and 6 from J, leaving 11 bases between them. CDR3 length: 13 residues. Germline V gene lookup returns CDR1 LNHDA and CDR2 SQIVND (reference sequence). The receptor was derived from a man between 60 and 70 years old who had recovered from COVID-19. This chain links TRBV19 with TRBJ1-1, with D possibly TRBD1 on 5 matching bases. Source material: peripheral blood. For the CDR3, the DNA is TGTGCCAGTAGTATCTTGGGGCGGTCTGAAGCTTTCTTT. Translation: CASSILGRSEAFF.